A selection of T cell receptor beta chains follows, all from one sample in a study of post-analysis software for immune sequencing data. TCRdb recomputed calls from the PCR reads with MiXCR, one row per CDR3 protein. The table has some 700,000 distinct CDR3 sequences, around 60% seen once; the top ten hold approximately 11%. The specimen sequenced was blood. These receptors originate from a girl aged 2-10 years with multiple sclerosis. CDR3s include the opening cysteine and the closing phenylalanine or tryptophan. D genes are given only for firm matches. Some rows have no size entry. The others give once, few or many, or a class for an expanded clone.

CDR3aa: CASSPTSGRNSEQFF
CDR3nt: TGTGCCAGCAGTCCGACTAGCGGGAGGAATAGTGAGCAGTTCTTC
d_gene: TRBD2
v_gene: TRBV12-3/TRBV12-4
j_gene: TRBJ2-1
abundance: NA

CDR3aa: CASSLRLGRGSSYNEQFF
CDR3nt: TGTGCCAGCAGTTTACGTTTAGGGCGGGGGTCCTCCTACAATGAGCAGTTCTTC
d_gene: TRBD2
v_gene: TRBV12-3/TRBV12-4
j_gene: TRBJ2-1
abundance: NA

CDR3aa: CAISGSTSGGASTDTQYF
CDR3nt: TGTGCCATCAGTGGATCAACTAGCGGGGGAGCTAGCACAGATACGCAGTATTTT
d_gene: TRBD2
v_gene: TRBV10-3
j_gene: TRBJ2-3
abundance: few

CDR3aa: CASRPDRGYGYTF
CDR3nt: TGTGCCAGCAGACCAGACAGGGGCTATGGCTACACCTTC
d_gene: TRBD1
v_gene: TRBV12-3/TRBV12-4
j_gene: TRBJ1-2
abundance: few

CDR3aa: CASRSSAFSTDTQYF
CDR3nt: TGTGCCAGCAGGTCTAGCGCCTTCAGCACAGATACGCAGTATTTT
d_gene: NA
v_gene: TRBV12-3/TRBV12-4
j_gene: TRBJ2-3
abundance: NA

CDR3aa: CASSYPARNEKLFF
CDR3nt: TGCGCCAGCAGCTACCCGGCCCGTAATGAAAAACTGTTTTTT
d_gene: NA
v_gene: TRBV4-1
j_gene: TRBJ1-4
abundance: NA

CDR3aa: CASRRDSGGSNTDTQYF
CDR3nt: TGCGCCAGCAGGCGGGATAGCGGGGGGTCCAACACAGATACGCAGTATTTT
d_gene: TRBD2
v_gene: TRBV5-1
j_gene: TRBJ2-3
abundance: NA

CDR3aa: CASSLSPRTGANVLTF
CDR3nt: TGTGCCAGCAGCTTGTCTCCCCGGACTGGGGCCAACGTCCTGACTTTC
d_gene: NA
v_gene: TRBV5-5
j_gene: TRBJ2-6
abundance: NA

CDR3aa: CASSRAGGGYGYTF
CDR3nt: TGTGCCAGCAGCCGAGCAGGGGGCGGCTATGGCTACACCTTC
d_gene: TRBD1
v_gene: TRBV7-8
j_gene: TRBJ1-2
abundance: NA

CDR3aa: CASSQVKGTSSYNEQFF
CDR3nt: TGTGCCAGCAGCCAAGTTAAGGGCACGAGCTCCTACAATGAGCAGTTCTTC
d_gene: NA
v_gene: TRBV4-2
j_gene: TRBJ2-1
abundance: NA

CDR3aa: CASSYLEGAYQYF
CDR3nt: TGTGCCAGCAGTTATCTCGAGGGAGCGTACCAGTACTTC
d_gene: NA
v_gene: TRBV6-5
j_gene: TRBJ2-4
abundance: NA

CDR3aa: CASRLRQGNTEAFF
CDR3nt: TGCGCCAGCAGGTTAAGACAGGGCAACACTGAAGCTTTCTTT
d_gene: TRBD1
v_gene: TRBV5-1
j_gene: TRBJ1-1
abundance: NA

CDR3aa: CASSLENRAETQYF
CDR3nt: TGTGCCAGCAGCTTAGAGAACAGGGCAGAGACCCAGTACTTC
d_gene: NA
v_gene: TRBV11-2
j_gene: TRBJ2-5
abundance: NA

CDR3aa: CASSDRGRETQYF
CDR3nt: TGTGCCAGCAGTGACAGGGGGCGGGAGACCCAGTACTTC
d_gene: TRBD1
v_gene: TRBV6-1
j_gene: TRBJ2-5
abundance: few

CDR3aa: CASSYADSTREYF
CDR3nt: TGTGCCAGCAGTTACGCCGACAGCACAAGAGAGTACTTC
d_gene: NA
v_gene: TRBV6-5
j_gene: TRBJ2-7
abundance: NA

CDR3aa: CSAREPSGNYEQYF
CDR3nt: TGCAGTGCTAGAGAACCTAGCGGGAATTACGAGCAGTACTTC
d_gene: TRBD2
v_gene: TRBV20-1
j_gene: TRBJ2-7
abundance: NA

CDR3aa: CASSQRPNPKNFIGQGTDTQYF
CDR3nt: TGTGCCAGCAGCCAAAGGCCAAACCCAAAAAACTTCATTGGACAGGGCACAGATACGCAGTATTTT
d_gene: TRBD1
v_gene: TRBV3-1
j_gene: TRBJ2-3
abundance: few

CDR3aa: CASSLRTGDLLTDTQYF
CDR3nt: TGTGCCAGCAGCTTACGAACAGGAGACCTACTCACAGATACGCAGTATTTT
d_gene: NA
v_gene: TRBV11-2
j_gene: TRBJ2-3
abundance: NA

CDR3aa: CASSQGGRAQYF
CDR3nt: TGTGCCAGCAGTCAAGGGGGGCGCGCGCAGTACTTC
d_gene: NA
v_gene: TRBV6-5
j_gene: TRBJ2-7
abundance: NA

CDR3aa: CASTSPRQGKNTEAFF
CDR3nt: TGTGCCAGCACGTCCCCCCGGCAGGGTAAGAACACTGAAGCTTTCTTT
d_gene: NA
v_gene: TRBV9
j_gene: TRBJ1-1
abundance: few